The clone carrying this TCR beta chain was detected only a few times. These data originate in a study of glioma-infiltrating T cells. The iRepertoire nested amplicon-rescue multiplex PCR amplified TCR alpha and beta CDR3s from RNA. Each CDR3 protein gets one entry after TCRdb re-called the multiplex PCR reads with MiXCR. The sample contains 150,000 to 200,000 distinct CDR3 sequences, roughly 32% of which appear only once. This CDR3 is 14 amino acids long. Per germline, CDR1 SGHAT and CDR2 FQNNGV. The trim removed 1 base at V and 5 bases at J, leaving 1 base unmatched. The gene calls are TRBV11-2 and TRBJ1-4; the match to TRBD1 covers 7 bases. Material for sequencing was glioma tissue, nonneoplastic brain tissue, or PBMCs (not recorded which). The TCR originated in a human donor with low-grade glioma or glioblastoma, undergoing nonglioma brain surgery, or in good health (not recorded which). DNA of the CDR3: TGTGCCAGCAGCTTAGGCAGGGGGAATGAAAAACTGTTTTTT. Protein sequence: CASSLGRGNEKLFF.